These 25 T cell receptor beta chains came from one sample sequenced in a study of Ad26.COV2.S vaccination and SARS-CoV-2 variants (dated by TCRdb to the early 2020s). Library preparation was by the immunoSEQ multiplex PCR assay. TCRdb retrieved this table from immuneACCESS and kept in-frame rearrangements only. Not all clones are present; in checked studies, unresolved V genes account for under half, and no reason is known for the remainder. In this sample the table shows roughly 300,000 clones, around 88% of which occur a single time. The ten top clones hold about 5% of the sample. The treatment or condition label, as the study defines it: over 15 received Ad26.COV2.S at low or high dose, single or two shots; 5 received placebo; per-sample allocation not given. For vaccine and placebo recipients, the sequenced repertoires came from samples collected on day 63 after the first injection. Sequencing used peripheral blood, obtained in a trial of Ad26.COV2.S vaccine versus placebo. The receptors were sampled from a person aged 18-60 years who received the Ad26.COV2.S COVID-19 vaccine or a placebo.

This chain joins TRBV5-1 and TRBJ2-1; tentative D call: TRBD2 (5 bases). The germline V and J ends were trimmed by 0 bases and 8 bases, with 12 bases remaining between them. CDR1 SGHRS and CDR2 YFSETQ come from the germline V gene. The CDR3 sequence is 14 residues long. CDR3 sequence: CASSLGPRGDEQFF. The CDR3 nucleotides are TGCGCCAGCAGCTTGGGACCCCGGGGTGATGAGCAGTTCTTC.

CDR3 bases: TGTGCCAGCACTGGGTCAGAGACCCAGTACTTC. Translating gives CASTGSETQYF. The J gene is TRBJ2-5, the V gene TRBV6-5; D uncertain. This CDR3 is 11 amino acids long. Germline CDR1 reads MNHEY; CDR2 reads SVGAGI. V was shortened by 7 bases and J by 4 bases, with 7 bases between the two germline ends.

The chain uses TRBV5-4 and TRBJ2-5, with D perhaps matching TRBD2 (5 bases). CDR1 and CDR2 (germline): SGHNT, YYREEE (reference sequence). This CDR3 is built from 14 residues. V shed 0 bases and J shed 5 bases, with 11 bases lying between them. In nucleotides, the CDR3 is TGTGCCAGCAGCTTGGGAGGGTACGGCGAGACCCAGTACTTC. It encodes CASSLGGYGETQYF.

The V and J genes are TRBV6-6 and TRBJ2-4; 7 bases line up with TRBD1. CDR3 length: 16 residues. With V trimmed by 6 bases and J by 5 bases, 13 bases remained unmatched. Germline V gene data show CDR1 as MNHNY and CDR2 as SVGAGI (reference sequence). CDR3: CASSSPATGTENIQYF. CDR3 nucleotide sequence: TGTGCCAGCAGCTCCCCCGCGACAGGGACCGAAAACATTCAGTACTTC.

CDR3 sequence (DNA): TGCAGCGTTGAAGTTGGTAGCGGGGGGGAAGAGACCCAGTACTTC. It translates to CSVEVGSGGEETQYF. V and J are TRBV29-1 and TRBJ2-5, with TRBD2 matching 11 bases. Unmatched junction bases numbered 4, after V lost 1 base and J lost 3 bases. The CDR3 contains 15 residues. Germline V lookup: CDR1 SQVTM, CDR2 ANQGSEA.

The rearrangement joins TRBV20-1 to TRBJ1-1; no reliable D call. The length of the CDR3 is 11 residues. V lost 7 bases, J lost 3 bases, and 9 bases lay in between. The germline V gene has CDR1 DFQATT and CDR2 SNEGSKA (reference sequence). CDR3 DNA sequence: TGCAGTGGAGAACGTTACACTGAAGCTTTCTTT. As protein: CSGERYTEAFF.

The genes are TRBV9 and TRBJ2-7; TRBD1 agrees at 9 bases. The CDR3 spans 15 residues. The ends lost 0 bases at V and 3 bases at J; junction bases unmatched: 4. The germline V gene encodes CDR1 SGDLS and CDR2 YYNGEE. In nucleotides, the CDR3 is TGTGCCAGCAGCGTAGGAGGGACAGGGATCTACGAGCAGTACTTC. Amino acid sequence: CASSVGGTGIYEQYF.

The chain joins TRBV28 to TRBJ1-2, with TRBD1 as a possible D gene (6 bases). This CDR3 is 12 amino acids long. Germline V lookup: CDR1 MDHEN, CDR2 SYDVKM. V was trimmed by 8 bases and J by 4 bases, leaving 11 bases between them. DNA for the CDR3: TGTGCCAGCCAGGGGACGGTCTATGGCTACACCTTC. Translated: CASQGTVYGYTF.

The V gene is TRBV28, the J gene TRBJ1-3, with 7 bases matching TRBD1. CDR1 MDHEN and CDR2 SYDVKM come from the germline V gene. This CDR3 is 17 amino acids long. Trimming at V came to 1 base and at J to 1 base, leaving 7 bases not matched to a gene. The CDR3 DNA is TGTGCCAGCAGTTTATACGGCAGGGGGAAATCTGGAAACACCATATATTTT. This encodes CASSLYGRGKSGNTIYF. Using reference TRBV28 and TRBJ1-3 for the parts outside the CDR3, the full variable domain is DVKVTQSSRYLVKRTGEKVFLECVQDMDHENMFWYRQDPGLGLRLIYFSYDVKMKEKGDIPEGYSVSREKKERFSLILESASTNQTSMYLCASSLYGRGKSGNTIYFGEGSWLTVV.

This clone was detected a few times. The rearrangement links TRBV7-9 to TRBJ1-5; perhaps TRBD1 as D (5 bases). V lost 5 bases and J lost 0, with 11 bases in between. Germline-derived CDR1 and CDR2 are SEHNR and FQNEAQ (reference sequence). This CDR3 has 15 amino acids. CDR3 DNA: TGTGCCAGCAGCATGGGACTCACTAGCAATCAGCCCCAGCATTTT. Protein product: CASSMGLTSNQPQHF. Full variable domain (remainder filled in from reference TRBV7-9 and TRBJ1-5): DTGVSQNPRHKITKRGQNVTFRCDPISEHNRLYWYRQTLGQGPEFLTYFQNEAQLEKSRLLSDRFSAERPKGSFSTLEIQRTEQGDSAMYLCASSMGLTSNQPQHFGDGTRLSIL.

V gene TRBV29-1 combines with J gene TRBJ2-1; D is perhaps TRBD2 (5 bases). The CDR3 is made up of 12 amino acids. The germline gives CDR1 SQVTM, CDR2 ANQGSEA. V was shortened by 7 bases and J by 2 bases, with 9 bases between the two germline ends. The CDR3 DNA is TGCAGCGCCACGACTACCTACAATGAGCAGTTCTTC. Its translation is CSATTTYNEQFF.

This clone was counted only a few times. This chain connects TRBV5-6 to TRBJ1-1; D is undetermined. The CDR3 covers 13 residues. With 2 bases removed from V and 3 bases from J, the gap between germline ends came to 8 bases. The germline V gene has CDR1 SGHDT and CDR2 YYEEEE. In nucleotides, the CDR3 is TGTGCCAGCAGCTTTGAAGTGGACACTGAAGCTTTCTTT. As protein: CASSFEVDTEAFF. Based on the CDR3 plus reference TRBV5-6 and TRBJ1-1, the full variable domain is DAGVTQSPTHLIKTRGQQVTLRCSPKSGHDTVSWYQQALGQGPQFIFQYYEEEERQRGNFPDRFSGHQFPNYSSELNVNALLLGDSALYLCASSFEVDTEAFFGQGTRLTVV.

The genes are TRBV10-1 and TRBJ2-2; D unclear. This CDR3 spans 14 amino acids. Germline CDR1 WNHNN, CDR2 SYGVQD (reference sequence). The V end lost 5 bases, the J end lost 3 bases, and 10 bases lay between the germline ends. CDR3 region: CASSLQWDTGELFF. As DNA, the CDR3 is TGCGCCAGCAGTCTTCAGTGGGACACCGGGGAGCTGTTTTTT.

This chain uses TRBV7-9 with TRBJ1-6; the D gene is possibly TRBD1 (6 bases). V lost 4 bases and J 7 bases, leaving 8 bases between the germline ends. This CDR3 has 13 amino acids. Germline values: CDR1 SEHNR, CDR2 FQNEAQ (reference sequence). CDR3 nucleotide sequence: TGTGCCAGCAGCTCCGGACAGAATTCACCCCTCCACTTT. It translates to CASSSGQNSPLHF.

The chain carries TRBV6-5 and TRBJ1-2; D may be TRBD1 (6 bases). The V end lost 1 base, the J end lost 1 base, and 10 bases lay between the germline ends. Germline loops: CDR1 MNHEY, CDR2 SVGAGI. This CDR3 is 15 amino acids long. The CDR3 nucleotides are TGTGCCAGCAGTTACTACAGGGAAGATAACTATGGCTACACCTTC. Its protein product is CASSYYREDNYGYTF.

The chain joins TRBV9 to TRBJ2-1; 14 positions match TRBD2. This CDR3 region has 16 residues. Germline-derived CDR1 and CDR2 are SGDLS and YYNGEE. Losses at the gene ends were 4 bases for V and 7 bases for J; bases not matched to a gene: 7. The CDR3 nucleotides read TGTGCCAGCAGCACGGGACTAGCGGGAGACTTGAATGAGCAGTTCTTC. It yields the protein CASSTGLAGDLNEQFF.

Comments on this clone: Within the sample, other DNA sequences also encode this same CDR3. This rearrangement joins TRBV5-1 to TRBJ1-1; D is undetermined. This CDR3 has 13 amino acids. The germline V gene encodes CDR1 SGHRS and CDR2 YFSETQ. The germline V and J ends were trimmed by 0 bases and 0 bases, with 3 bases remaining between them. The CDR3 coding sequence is TGCGCCAGCAGCTTGGAACTGAACACTGAAGCTTTCTTT. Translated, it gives CASSLELNTEAFF. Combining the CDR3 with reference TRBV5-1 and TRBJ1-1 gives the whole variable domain KAGVTQTPRYLIKTRGQQVTLSCSPISGHRSVSWYQQTPGQGLQFLFEYFSETQRNKGNFPGRFSGRQFSNSRSEMNVSTLELGDSALYLCASSLELNTEAFFGQGTRLTVV.

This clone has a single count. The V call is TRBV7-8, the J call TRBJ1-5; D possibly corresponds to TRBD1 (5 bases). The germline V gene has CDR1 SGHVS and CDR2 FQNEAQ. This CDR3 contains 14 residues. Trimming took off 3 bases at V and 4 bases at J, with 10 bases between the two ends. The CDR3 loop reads CASSFPGGNQPQHF. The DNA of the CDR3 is TGTGCCAGCAGCTTCCCTGGGGGAAATCAGCCCCAGCATTTT.

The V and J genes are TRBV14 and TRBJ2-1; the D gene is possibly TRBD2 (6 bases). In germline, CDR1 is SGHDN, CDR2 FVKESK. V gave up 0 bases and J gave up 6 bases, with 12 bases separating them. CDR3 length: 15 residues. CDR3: CASSQEGGYFNEQFF. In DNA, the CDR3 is TGTGCCAGCAGCCAAGAGGGAGGCTACTTCAATGAGCAGTTCTTC.

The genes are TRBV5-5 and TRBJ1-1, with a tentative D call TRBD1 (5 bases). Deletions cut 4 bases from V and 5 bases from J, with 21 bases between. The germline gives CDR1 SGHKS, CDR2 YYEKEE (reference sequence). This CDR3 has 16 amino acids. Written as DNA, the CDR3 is TGTGCCAGCAGCCCCCTGGTTGGGGCGGTGGATACTGAAGCTTTCTTT. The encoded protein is CASSPLVGAVDTEAFF. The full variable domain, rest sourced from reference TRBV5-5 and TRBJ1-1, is DAGVTQSPTHLIKTRGQQVTLRCSPISGHKSVSWYQQVLGQGPQFIFQYYEKEERGRGNFPDRFSARQFPNYSSELNVNALLLGDSALYLCASSPLVGAVDTEAFFGQGTRLTVV.

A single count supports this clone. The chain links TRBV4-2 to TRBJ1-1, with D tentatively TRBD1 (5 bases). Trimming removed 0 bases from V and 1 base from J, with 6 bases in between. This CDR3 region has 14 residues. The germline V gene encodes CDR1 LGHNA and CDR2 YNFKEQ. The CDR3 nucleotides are TGTGCCAGCAGCCAAGATGGGGGGAACACTGAAGCTTTCTTT. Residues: CASSQDGGNTEAFF.

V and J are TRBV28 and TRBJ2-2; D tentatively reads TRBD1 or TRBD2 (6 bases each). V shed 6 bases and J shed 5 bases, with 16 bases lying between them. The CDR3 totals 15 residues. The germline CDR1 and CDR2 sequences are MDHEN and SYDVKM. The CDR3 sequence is CASSPPGAYTGELFF. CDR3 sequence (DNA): TGTGCCAGCAGCCCCCCGGGGGCTTATACCGGGGAGCTGTTTTTT. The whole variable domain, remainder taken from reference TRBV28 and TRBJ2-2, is DVKVTQSSRYLVKRTGEKVFLECVQDMDHENMFWYRQDPGLGLRLIYFSYDVKMKEKGDIPEGYSVSREKKERFSLILESASTNQTSMYLCASSPPGAYTGELFFGEGSRLTVL.

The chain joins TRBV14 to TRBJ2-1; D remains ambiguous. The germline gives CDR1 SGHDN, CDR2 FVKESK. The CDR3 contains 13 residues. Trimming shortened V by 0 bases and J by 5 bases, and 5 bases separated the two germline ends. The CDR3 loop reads CASSQDWHNEQFF. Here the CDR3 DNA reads TGTGCCAGCAGCCAAGACTGGCACAATGAGCAGTTCTTC.

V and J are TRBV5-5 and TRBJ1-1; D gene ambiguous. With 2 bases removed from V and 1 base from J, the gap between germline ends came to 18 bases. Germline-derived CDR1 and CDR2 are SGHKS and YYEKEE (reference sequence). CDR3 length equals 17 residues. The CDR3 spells CASSFWPPVLGNTEAFF. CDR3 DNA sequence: TGTGCCAGCAGCTTCTGGCCCCCAGTGTTGGGGAACACTGAAGCTTTCTTT.

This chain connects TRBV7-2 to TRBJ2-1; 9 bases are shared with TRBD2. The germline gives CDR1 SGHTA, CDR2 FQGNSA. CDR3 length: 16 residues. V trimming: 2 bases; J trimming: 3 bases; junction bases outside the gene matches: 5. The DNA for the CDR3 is TGTGCCAGCAGCTTATCTAGCGGGGCACGCTACAATGAGCAGTTCTTC. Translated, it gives CASSLSSGARYNEQFF.